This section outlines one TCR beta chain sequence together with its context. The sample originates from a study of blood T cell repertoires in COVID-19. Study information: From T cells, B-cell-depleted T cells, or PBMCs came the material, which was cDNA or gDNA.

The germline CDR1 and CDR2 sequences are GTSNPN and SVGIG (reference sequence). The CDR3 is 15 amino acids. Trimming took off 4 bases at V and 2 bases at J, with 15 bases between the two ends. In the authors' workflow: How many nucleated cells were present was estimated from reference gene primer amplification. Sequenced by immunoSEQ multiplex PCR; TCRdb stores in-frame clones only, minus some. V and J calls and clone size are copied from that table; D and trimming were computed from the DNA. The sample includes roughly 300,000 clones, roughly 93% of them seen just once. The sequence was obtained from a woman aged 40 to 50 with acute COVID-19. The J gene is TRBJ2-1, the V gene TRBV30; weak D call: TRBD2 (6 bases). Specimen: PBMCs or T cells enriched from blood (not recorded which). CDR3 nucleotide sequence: TGTGCCTGGATGGGGCGGGGAGCCACCTACAATGAGCAGTTCTTC. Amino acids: CAWMGRGATYNEQFF.